The 18 T cell receptor beta chains in this list originate from one sample, sequenced in a study of shared clonotypes between healthy human individuals. Some clones are missing from TCRdb's copy, which holds only in-frame ones; the method was immunoSEQ multiplex PCR. The data show over a million clones, 78% seen once. The sample consisted of memory CD4+ T cells from PBMCs. Documented subset: CD45RA-negative fraction. These receptors all stem from a man aged 18 to 30 in good health. Some clones in this sample may be carry-over from other donors' samples.

This chain connects TRBV6-1 to TRBJ1-2, with D possibly being TRBD1 (5 bases). This CDR3 is 16 amino acids long. Germline assignment: CDR1 MNHNS and CDR2 SASEGT. Trimming cost V 2 bases and J 2 bases, with 15 bases left between them. The CDR3 is CASSELQGSLNYGYTF. CDR3 DNA: TGTGCCAGCAGTGAATTGCAGGGATCATTGAACTATGGCTACACCTTC.

The genes are TRBV7-7 and TRBJ2-5, with 8 bases identical to TRBD2. V lost 5 bases and J lost 1; bases outside the gene matches: 6. CDR3 length equals 15 residues. Germline CDR1 SSHAT, CDR2 FNYEAQ (reference sequence). The CDR3 DNA is TGTGCCAGCAGCCCCCTCGGGGGGGTCCAAGAGACCCAGTACTTC. It yields the protein CASSPLGGVQETQYF.

V and J are TRBV18 and TRBJ1-4; D ambiguous. This CDR3 contains 13 residues. V dropped 6 bases and J dropped 4 bases, with 9 bases sitting between them. CDR1 is KGHSH, CDR2 LQKENI, per germline. Written as DNA, the CDR3 is TGTGCCAGCTCGGCGCATTTTAATGAAAAACTGTTTTTT. It specifies CASSAHFNEKLFF.

The rearrangement uses TRBV5-6 and TRBJ2-5; no clear D gene. V gave up 0 bases and J gave up 2 bases, with 8 bases separating them. Germline V gene sequence: CDR1 SGHDT, CDR2 YYEEEE. This CDR3 contains 14 residues. The CDR3 sequence: CASSLASVQETQYF. In DNA, the CDR3 is TGTGCCAGCAGCTTGGCGTCTGTACAAGAGACCCAGTACTTC.

The chain uses TRBV29-1 and TRBJ2-5; no clear D. The CDR3 covers 11 residues. Trimming stripped 3 bases from V and 5 bases from J, with 7 bases between. Per germline, CDR1 SQVTM and CDR2 ANQGSEA. The CDR3 DNA reads TGCAGCGTTGATCTGCGGGAGACCCAGTACTTC. This sequence encodes CSVDLRETQYF.

V usage is TRBV7-2 and J usage is TRBJ2-3; D possibly matches TRBD1 or TRBD2 (6 bases each). CDR3 size: 17 residues. Germline CDR1 reads SGHTA; CDR2 reads FQGNSA. The germline V and J ends were trimmed by 1 base and 2 bases, with 16 bases remaining between them. The CDR3 region is CASSLGGTPGDTDTQYF. CDR3 nucleotides: TGTGCCAGCAGCTTAGGCGGGACACCGGGGGACACAGATACGCAGTATTTT.

CDR3 DNA sequence: TGCGCCAGCAGCCCAGGGGTGGACACTGAAGCTTTCTTT. It codes for CASSPGVDTEAFF. V usage is TRBV5-1 and J usage is TRBJ1-1, with D possibly matching TRBD1 (6 bases). V was clipped by 4 bases and J by 3 bases, with 10 bases between them. The germline V gene has CDR1 SGHRS and CDR2 YFSETQ. This CDR3 region has 13 residues.

A note on this clone: One junction end disagrees with the germline gene, perhaps due to a read error. The CDR3 DNA reads as TGTGCCAGCAGATTAGTTACAGATACGCAGTATTTT. Translated, it gives CASRLVTDTQYF. The chain uses TRBV7-2 and TRBJ2-3; no clear D gene. CDR1 SGHTA and CDR2 FQGNSA come from the germline V gene. CDR3 length equals 12 residues.

The V and J genes are TRBV4-3 and TRBJ2-4; tentative D call: TRBD2 (7 bases). The CDR3 is 19 residues long. V was shortened by 0 bases and J by 0 bases, with 18 bases between the two germline ends. Looked up from germline, CDR1 is LGHNA and CDR2 is YSLEER. CDR3 sequence: CASSQDKGGAGLAKNIQYF. CDR3 DNA: TGCGCCAGCAGCCAAGATAAGGGGGGGGCTGGCTTAGCCAAAAACATTCAGTACTTC.

This chain joins TRBV6-1 and TRBJ1-4, with TRBD1 matching over 8 bases. With 7 bases clipped from V and 5 bases from J, the junction kept 9 bases outside the gene matches. The CDR3 runs 15 residues. The V gene's germline CDR1 is MNHNS and CDR2 SASEGT. The CDR3 is CASNQGGTGNEKLFF. The CDR3 DNA reads TGTGCCAGCAATCAGGGCGGGACAGGAAATGAAAAACTGTTTTTT.

The chain links TRBV4-3 to TRBJ2-2, with 10 bases that match TRBD2. J was trimmed by 6 bases and V by 4 bases; bases with no gene match: 17. Germline V gene data show CDR1 as LGHNA and CDR2 as YSLEER. This CDR3 has 19 residues. As DNA, the CDR3 is TGCGCCAGCAGCCGAGAAAGGGGGGCTAGCGGGAGATCGGCCGGGGAGCTGTTTTTT. Its protein product is CASSRERGASGRSAGELFF.

The V gene is TRBV7-8, the J gene TRBJ2-7; D might be TRBD1 (6 bases). The CDR3 contains 16 residues. Germline-derived CDR1 and CDR2 are SGHVS and FQNEAQ. V was clipped by 5 bases and J by 0 bases, with 17 bases between them. CDR3 amino acids: CASSPGVSTASYEQYF. CDR3 nucleotide sequence: TGTGCCAGCAGCCCAGGGGTTTCGACAGCCTCCTACGAGCAGTACTTC.

The chain has TRBV5-6 and TRBJ2-5; possible D gene TRBD2, 6 bases. Germline V gene sequence: CDR1 SGHDT, CDR2 YYEEEE. Trimming shortened V by 4 bases and J by 3 bases, and 13 bases separated the two germline ends. This CDR3 is 14 amino acids long. The CDR3 region has the DNA TGTGCCAGCAGCCCTGGAGGGGCGGAAGAGACCCAGTACTTC. This sequence encodes CASSPGGAEETQYF.

The chain joins TRBV7-3 to TRBJ2-1; D might be TRBD1 (6 bases). This CDR3 contains 14 residues. From germline, CDR1 is SGHTA and CDR2 FQGTGA. Trimming stripped 4 bases from V and 5 bases from J, with 12 bases between. The CDR3 DNA follows: TGTGCCAGCAGCTCCACAGGGAATAACAATGAGCAGTTCTTC. Protein product: CASSSTGNNNEQFF.

As regards this clone: Different DNA sequences within this sample yield the same CDR3. The V and J genes are TRBV2 and TRBJ2-2; D is ambiguous. The CDR3 length is 13 residues. Trimming took off 4 bases at V and 6 bases at J, with 9 bases between the two ends. Germline V gene sequence: CDR1 SNHLY, CDR2 FYNNEI. CDR3 bases: TGTGCCAGCAGTGTATTAGGGTCCGGGGAGCTGTTTTTT. It translates to CASSVLGSGELFF. Looking up the rest from reference TRBV2 and TRBJ2-2 gives the full variable domain: EPEVTQTPSHQVTQMGQEVILRCVPISNHLYFYWYRQILGQKVEFLVSFYNNEISEKSEIFDDQFSVERPDGSNFTLKIRSTKLEDSAMYFCASSVLGSGELFFGEGSRLTVL.

This clone appeared once. The chain uses TRBV5-4 and TRBJ2-3; D not resolved. Germline V gene sequence: CDR1 SGHNT, CDR2 YYREEE (reference sequence). V lost 0 bases and J 1 base, leaving 9 bases between the germline ends. The CDR3 extends over 15 amino acids. The CDR3 here is CASSLAGMGTDTQYF. In DNA, the CDR3 is TGTGCCAGCAGCTTGGCAGGCATGGGCACAGATACGCAGTATTTT.

This chain connects TRBV6-1 to TRBJ2-7; TRBD1 matches 9 bases. The CDR3 is 16 amino acids. Per the germline V gene, CDR1 is MNHNS and CDR2 is SASEGT. Trimming took 1 base from V and 3 from J; bases not matched to a gene: 7. The CDR3 sequence: CASSEGGGQGIYEQYF. The CDR3 region has the DNA TGTGCCAGCAGTGAAGGTGGGGGACAGGGAATCTACGAGCAGTACTTC.

J is TRBJ2-5 and V is TRBV4-1; D assignment may be TRBD1 or TRBD2 (5 bases each). This CDR3 is 15 amino acids long. V gave up 0 bases and J gave up 6 bases, with 14 bases separating them. Germline assignment: CDR1 MGHRA and CDR2 YSYEKL. The CDR3: CASSQEGTGYQTQYF. The CDR3 DNA sequence: TGCGCCAGCAGCCAAGAGGGGACGGGGTATCAGACCCAGTACTTC.